This T cell receptor (beta chain) was observed in a study of technical replicates of blood from a few donors. The protocol was immunoSEQ multiplex PCR, while the TCRdb copy is restricted to in-frame clones and leaves out a portion. The table has around 72,000 clones, around nine tenths seen once. This clone was seen once. The CDR3 has 17 amino acids. Germline V gene lookup returns CDR1 SGHDT and CDR2 YYEEEE. V lost 4 bases, J lost 7 bases, and 25 bases lay in between. The chain employs TRBV5-6 and TRBJ2-3, with a tentative D call TRBD2 (6 bases). The receptor was isolated from a human donor in good health. Material for sequencing was T cells isolated from PBMCs. The CDR3 DNA reads TGTGCCAGCAGCAGCAGCGCTGGACCCGACGGGAGTAATACGCAGTATTTT. This codes for CASSSSAGPDGSNTQYF.